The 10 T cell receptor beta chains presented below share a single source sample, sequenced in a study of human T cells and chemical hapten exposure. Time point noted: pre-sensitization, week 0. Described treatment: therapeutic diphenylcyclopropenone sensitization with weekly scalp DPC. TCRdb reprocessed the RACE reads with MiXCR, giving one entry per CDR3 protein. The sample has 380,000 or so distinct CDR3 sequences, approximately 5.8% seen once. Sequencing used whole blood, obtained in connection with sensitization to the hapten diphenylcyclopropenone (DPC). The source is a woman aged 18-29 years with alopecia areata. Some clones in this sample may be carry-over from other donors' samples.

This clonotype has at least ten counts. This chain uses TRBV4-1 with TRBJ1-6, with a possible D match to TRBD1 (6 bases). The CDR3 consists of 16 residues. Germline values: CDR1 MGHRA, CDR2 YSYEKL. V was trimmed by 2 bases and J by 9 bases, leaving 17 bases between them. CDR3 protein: CASSQSQVRGGSPLHF. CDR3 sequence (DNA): TGCGCCAGCAGCCAATCTCAGGTCAGGGGAGGTTCACCCCTCCACTTT.

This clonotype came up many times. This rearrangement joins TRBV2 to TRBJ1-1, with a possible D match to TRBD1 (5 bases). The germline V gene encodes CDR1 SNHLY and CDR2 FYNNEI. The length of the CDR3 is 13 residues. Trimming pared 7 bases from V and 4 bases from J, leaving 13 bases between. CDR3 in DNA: TGTGCCAGCAATTACGGGGGGAGCACTGAAGCTTTCTTT. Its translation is CASNYGGSTEAFF.

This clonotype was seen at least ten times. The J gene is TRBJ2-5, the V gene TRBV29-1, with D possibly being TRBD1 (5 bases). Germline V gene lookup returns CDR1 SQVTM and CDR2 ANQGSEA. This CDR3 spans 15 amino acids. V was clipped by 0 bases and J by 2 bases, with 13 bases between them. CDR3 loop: CSVEELFRGQETQYF. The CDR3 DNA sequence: TGCAGCGTTGAAGAACTTTTTAGGGGACAAGAGACCCAGTACTTC.

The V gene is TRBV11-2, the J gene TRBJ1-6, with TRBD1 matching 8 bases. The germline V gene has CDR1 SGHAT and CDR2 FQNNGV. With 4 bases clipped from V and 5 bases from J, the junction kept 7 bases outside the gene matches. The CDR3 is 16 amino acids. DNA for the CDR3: TGTGCCAGCAGCTCTTTCCCGGACAGGGATAATTCACCCCTCCACTTT. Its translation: CASSSFPDRDNSPLHF.

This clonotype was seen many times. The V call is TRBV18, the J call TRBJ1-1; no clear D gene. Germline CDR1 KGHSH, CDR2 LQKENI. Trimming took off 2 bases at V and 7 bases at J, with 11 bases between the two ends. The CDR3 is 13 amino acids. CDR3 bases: TGTGCCAGCTCACCAGTGGAGGAGGTTGAAGCTTTCTTT. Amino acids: CASSPVEEVEAFF.

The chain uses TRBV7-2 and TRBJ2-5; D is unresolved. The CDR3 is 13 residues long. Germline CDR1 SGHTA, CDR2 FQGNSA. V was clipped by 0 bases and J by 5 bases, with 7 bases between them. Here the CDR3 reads CASSLAPRETQYF. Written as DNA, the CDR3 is TGTGCCAGCAGCTTAGCCCCAAGGGAGACCCAGTACTTC.

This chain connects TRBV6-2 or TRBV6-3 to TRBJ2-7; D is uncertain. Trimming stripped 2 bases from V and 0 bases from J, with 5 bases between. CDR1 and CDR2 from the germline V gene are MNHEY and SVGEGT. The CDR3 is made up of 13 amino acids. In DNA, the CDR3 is TGTGCCAGCAGTTACGACCCCTCCTACGAGCAGTACTTC. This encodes CASSYDPSYEQYF.

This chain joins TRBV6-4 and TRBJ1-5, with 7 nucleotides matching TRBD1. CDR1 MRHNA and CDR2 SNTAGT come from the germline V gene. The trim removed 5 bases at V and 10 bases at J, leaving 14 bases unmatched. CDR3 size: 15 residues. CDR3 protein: CASSPDRMESRPQHF. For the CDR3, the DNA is TGTGCCAGCAGTCCGGACAGGATGGAATCACGACCCCAGCATTTT.

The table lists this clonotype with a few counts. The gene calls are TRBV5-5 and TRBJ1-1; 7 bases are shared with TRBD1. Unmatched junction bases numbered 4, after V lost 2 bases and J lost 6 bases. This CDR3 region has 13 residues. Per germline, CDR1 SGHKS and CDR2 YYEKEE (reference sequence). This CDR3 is CASSFTGDPEAFF. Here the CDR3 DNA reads TGTGCCAGCAGCTTTACAGGGGATCCTGAAGCTTTCTTT.

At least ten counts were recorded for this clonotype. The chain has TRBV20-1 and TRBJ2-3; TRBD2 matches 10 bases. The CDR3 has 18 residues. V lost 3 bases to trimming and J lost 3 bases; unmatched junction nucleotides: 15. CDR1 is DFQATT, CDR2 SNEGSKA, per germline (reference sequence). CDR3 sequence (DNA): TGCAGTGCTAGGGCCCCCAGCGGGGGGGCCCTCGGTACAGATACGCAGTATTTT. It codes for CSARAPSGGALGTDTQYF.